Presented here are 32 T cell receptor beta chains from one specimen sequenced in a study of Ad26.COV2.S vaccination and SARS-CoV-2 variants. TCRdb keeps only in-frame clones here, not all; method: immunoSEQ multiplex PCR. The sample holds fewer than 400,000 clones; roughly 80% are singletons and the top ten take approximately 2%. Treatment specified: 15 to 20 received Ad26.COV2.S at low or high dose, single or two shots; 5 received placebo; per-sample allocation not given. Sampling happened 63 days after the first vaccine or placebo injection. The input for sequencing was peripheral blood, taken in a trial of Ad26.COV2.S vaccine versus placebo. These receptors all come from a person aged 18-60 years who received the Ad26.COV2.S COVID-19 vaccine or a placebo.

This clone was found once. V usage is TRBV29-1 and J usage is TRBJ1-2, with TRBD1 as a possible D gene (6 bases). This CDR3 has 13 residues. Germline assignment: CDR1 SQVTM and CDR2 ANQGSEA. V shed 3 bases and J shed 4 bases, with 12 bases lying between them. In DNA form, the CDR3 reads TGCAGCGTTGATTCAAGGGGGGTCTATGGCTACACCTTC. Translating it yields CSVDSRGVYGYTF.

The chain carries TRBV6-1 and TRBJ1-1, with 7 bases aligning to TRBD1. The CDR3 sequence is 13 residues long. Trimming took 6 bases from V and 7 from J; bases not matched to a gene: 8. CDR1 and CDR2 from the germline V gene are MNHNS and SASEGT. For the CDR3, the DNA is TGTGCCAGCAGGACAAGACAGGGTGGTGAAGCTTTCTTT. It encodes CASRTRQGGEAFF.

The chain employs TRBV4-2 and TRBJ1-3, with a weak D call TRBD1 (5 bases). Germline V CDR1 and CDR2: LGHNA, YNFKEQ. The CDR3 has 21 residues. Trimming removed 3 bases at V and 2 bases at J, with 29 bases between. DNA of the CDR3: TGTGCCAGCAGCCAGGGACCGGGCTCCGGCACGTTGAACAGTCCTGGAAACACCATATATTTT. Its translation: CASSQGPGSGTLNSPGNTIYF.

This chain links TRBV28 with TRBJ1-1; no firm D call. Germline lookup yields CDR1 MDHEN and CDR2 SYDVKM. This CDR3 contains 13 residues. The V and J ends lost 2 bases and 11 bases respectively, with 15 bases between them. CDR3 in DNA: TGTGCCAGCAGTTTAAATGTCCTACCTGGGGCTTTCTTT. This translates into CASSLNVLPGAFF.

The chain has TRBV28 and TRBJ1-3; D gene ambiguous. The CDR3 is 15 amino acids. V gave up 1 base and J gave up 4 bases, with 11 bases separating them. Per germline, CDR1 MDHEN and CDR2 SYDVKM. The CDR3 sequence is CASSLFSGSGNTIYF. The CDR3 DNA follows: TGTGCCAGCAGTTTATTCTCGGGGTCCGGAAACACCATATATTTT.

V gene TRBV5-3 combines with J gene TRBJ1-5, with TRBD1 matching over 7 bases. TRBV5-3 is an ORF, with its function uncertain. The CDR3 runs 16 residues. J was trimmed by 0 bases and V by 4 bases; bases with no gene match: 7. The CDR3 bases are TGTGCCAGAAGCCCCTGGGACAGCGATAGCAATCAGCCCCAGCATTTT. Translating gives CARSPWDSDSNQPQHF.

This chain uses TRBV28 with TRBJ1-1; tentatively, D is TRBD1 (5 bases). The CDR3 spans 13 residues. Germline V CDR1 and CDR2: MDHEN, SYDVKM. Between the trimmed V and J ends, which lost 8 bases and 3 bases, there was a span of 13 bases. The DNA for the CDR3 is TGTGCCAGCGGGGCTTATGGGGACACTGAAGCTTTCTTT. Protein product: CASGAYGDTEAFF.

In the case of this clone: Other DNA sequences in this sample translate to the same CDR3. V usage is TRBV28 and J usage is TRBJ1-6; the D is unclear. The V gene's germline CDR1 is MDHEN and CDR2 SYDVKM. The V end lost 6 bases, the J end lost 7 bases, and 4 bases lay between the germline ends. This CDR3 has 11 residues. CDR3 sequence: CASRLNSPLHF. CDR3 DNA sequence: TGTGCCAGCAGGCTGAATTCACCCCTCCACTTT.

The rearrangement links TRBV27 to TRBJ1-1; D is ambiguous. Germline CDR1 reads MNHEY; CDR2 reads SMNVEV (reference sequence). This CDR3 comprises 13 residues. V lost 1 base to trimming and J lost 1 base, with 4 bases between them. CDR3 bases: TGTGCCAGCAGTTTATGGGAGAACACTGAAGCTTTCTTT. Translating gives CASSLWENTEAFF.

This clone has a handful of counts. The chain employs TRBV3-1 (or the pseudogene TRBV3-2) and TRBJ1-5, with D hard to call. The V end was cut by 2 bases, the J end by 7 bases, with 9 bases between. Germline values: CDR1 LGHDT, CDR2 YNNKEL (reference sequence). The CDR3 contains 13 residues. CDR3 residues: CASSQTIQQPQHF. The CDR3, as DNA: TGTGCCAGCAGCCAAACGATTCAACAGCCCCAGCATTTT.

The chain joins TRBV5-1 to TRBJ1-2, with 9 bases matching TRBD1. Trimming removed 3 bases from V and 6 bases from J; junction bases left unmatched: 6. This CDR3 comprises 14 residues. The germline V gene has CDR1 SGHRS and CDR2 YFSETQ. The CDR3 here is CASSSDRGGDGYTF. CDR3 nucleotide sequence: TGCGCCAGCAGCTCTGACAGGGGGGGTGATGGCTACACCTTC.

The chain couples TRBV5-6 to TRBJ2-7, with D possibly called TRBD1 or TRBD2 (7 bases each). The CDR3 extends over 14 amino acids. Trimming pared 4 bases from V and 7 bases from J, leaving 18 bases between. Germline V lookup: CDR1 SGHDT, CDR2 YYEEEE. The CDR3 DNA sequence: TGTGCCAGCAGCCGTGTTCAGGGGGGGAGAGAGCAGTACTTC. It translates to CASSRVQGGREQYF.

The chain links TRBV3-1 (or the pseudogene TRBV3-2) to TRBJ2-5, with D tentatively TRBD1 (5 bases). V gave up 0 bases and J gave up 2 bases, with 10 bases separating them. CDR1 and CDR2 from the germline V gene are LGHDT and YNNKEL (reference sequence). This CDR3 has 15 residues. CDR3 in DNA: TGTGCCAGCAGCCAAGATCACCAGGGACAAGAGACCCAGTACTTC. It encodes CASSQDHQGQETQYF.

CDR3 DNA sequence: TGTGCCAGCAGCTTGGAGGGACAGGGGCCTCCCATTCGGGAGACCCAGTACTTC. Amino acids: CASSLEGQGPPIRETQYF. The chain uses TRBV5-6 and TRBJ2-5; 10 bases match TRBD1. J lost 5 bases, V lost 0 bases, and 13 bases had no gene match. Germline-derived CDR1 and CDR2 are SGHDT and YYEEEE. The CDR3 is made up of 18 amino acids.

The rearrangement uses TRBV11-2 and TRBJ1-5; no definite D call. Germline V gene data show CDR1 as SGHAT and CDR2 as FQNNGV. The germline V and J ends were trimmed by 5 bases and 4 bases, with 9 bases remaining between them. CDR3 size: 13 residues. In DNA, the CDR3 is TGTGCCAGCAGCCTCTTGAGGAATCAGCCCCAGCATTTT. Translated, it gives CASSLLRNQPQHF.

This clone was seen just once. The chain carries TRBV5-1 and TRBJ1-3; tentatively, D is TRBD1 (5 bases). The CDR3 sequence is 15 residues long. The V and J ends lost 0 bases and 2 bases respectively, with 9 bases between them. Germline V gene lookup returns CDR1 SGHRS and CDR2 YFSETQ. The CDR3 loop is CASSLVTGPGNTIYF. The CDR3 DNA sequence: TGCGCCAGCAGCTTGGTTACGGGGCCTGGAAACACCATATATTTT. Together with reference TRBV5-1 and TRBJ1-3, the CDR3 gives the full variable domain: KAGVTQTPRYLIKTRGQQVTLSCSPISGHRSVSWYQQTPGQGLQFLFEYFSETQRNKGNFPGRFSGRQFSNSRSEMNVSTLELGDSALYLCASSLVTGPGNTIYFGEGSWLTVV.

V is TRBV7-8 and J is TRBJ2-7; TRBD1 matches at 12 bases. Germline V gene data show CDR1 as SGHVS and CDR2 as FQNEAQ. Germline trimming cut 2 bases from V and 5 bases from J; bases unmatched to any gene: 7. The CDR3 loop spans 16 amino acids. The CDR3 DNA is TGTGCCAGCAGCTTATTGGGGGGACAGGGGGCCGACGAGCAGTACTTC. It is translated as CASSLLGGQGADEQYF.

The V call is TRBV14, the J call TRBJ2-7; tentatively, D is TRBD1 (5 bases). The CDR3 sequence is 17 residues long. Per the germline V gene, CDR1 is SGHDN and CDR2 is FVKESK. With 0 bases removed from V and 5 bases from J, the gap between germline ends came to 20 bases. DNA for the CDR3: TGTGCCAGCAGCCAAGATCCAATAGGGCAGGGAATTGACGAGCAGTACTTC. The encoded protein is CASSQDPIGQGIDEQYF.

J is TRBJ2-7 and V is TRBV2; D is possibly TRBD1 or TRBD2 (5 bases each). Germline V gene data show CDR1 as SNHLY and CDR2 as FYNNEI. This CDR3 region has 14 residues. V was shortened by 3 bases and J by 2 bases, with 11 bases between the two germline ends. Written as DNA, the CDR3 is TGTGCCAGCAGTGACGGGACCGACCCCTACGAGCAGTACTTC. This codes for CASSDGTDPYEQYF. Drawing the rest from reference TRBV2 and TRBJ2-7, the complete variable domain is EPEVTQTPSHQVTQMGQEVILRCVPISNHLYFYWYRQILGQKVEFLVSFYNNEISEKSEIFDDQFSVERPDGSNFTLKIRSTKLEDSAMYFCASSDGTDPYEQYFGPGTRLTVT.

CDR3 protein: CASSSRNFREVAGELFF. The CDR3, as DNA: TGTGCCAGCAGTTCCCGAAACTTCCGAGAGGTAGCCGGGGAGCTGTTTTTT. V is TRBV28 and J is TRBJ2-2; no firm D call. The ends were cut back, 4 bases at V and 6 bases at J, with 21 bases in the middle. The CDR3 extends over 17 amino acids. CDR1 is MDHEN and CDR2 is SYDVKM in the germline V gene.

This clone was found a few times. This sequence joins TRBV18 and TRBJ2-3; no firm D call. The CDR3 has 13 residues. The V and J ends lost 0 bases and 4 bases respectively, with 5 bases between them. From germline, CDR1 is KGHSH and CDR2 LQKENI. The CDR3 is CASSPPSADTQYF. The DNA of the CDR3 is TGTGCCAGCTCACCACCGAGCGCAGATACGCAGTATTTT.

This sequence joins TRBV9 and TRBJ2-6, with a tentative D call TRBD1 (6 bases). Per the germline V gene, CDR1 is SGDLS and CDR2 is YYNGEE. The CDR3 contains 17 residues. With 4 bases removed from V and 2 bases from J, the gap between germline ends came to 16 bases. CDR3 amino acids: CASSSYPPGAGANVLTF. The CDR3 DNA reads TGTGCCAGCAGCTCCTACCCCCCAGGGGCTGGGGCCAACGTCCTGACTTTC.

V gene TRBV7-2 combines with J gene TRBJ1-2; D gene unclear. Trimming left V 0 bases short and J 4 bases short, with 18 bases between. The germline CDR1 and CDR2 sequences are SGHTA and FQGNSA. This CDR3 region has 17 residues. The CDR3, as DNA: TGTGCCAGCAGCTTAGCTTTTGGGCAGACCTCGAGCTATGGCTACACCTTC. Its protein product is CASSLAFGQTSSYGYTF.

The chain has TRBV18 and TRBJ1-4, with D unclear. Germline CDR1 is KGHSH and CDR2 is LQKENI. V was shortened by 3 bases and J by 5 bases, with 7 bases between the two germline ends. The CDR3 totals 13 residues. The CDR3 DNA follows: TGTGCCAGCTCACCCCAAGGAAATGAAAAACTGTTTTTT. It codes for CASSPQGNEKLFF.

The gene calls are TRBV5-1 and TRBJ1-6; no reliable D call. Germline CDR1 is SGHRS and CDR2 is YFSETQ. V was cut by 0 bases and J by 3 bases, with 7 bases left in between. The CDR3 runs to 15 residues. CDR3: CASSLEVHYNSPLHF. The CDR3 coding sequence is TGCGCCAGCAGCTTGGAGGTCCACTATAATTCACCCCTCCACTTT. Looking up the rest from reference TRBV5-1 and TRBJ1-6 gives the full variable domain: KAGVTQTPRYLIKTRGQQVTLSCSPISGHRSVSWYQQTPGQGLQFLFEYFSETQRNKGNFPGRFSGRQFSNSRSEMNVSTLELGDSALYLCASSLEVHYNSPLHFGNGTRLTVT.

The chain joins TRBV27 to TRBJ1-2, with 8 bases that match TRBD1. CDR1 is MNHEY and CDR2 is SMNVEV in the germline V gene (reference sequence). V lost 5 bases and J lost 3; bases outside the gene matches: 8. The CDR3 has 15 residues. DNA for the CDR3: TGTGCCAGCAGTCCCACCTGGACAGGGCACTATGGCTACACCTTC. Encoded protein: CASSPTWTGHYGYTF.

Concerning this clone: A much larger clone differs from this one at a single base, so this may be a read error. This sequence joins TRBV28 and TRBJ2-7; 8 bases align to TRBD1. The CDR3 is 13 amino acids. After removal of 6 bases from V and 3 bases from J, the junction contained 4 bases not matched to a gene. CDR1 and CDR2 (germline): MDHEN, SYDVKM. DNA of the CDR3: TGTGCCAGCAGCCAAGGACAGGGCTACGAGCAGTACTTC. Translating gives CASSQGQGYEQYF.

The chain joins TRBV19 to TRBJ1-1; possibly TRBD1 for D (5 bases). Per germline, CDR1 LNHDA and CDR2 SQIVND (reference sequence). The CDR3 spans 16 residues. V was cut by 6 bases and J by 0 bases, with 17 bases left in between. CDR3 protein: CASSNPGGLLNTEAFF. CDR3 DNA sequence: TGTGCCAGTAGCAACCCTGGGGGACTCTTGAACACTGAAGCTTTCTTT.

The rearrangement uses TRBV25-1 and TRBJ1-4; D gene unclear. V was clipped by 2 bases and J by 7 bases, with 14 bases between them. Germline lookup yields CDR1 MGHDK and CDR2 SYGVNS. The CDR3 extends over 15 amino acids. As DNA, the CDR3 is TGTGCCAGCAGTGAAAGGGCCGGGTCAGGTGAAAAACTGTTTTTT. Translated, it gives CASSERAGSGEKLFF. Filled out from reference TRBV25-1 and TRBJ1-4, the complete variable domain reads EADIYQTPRYLVIGTGKKITLECSQTMGHDKMYWYQQDPGMELHLIHYSYGVNSTEKGDLSSESTVSRIRTEHFPLTLESARPSHTSQYLCASSERAGSGEKLFFGSGTQLSVL.

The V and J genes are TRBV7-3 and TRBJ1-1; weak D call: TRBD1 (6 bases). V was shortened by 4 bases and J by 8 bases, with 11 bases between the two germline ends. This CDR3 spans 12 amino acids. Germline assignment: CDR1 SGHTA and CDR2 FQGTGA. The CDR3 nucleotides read TGTGCCAGCAGCTCGACAGGTAGAGAAGCTTTCTTT. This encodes CASSSTGREAFF.

The CDR3 loop is CASQDRGQADTQYF. In nucleotides, the CDR3 is TGTGCCAGCCAGGACAGGGGGCAGGCAGATACGCAGTATTTT. J is TRBJ2-3 and V is TRBV2, with 11 bases that match TRBD1. Trimming cost V 8 bases and J 4 bases; bases outside gene matches: 5. Germline-derived CDR1 and CDR2 are SNHLY and FYNNEI. This CDR3 comprises 14 residues.

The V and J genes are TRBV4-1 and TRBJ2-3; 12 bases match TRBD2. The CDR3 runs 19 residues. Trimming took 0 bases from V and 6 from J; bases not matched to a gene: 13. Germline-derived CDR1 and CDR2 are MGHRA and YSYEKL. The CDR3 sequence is CASSQDETSGGRKEDTQYF. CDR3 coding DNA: TGCGCCAGCAGCCAAGATGAGACTAGCGGGGGACGGAAGGAGGATACGCAGTATTTT.